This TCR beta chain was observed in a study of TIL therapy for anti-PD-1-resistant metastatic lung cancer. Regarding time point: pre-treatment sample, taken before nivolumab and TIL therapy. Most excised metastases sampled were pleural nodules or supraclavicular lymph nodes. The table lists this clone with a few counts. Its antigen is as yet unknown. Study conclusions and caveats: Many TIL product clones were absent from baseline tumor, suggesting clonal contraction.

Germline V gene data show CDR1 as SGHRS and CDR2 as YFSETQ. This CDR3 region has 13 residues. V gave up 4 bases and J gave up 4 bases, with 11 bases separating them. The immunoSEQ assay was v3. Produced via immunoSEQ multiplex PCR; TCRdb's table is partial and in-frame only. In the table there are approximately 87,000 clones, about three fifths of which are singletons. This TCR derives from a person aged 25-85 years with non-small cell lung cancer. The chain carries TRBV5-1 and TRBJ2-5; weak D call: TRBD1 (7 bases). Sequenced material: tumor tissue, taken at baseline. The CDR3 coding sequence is TGCGCCAGCAGCCCCCAGGGGGGAGAGACCCAGTACTTC. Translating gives CASSPQGGETQYF.